This T cell receptor beta chain was sequenced during a study of identical twins. General study findings and limits: Models came in too low on out-of-frame TCR alpha sharing in monozygotic twins. Out-of-frame alpha sequences shared by twins showed excess low generation probability.

Healthy Caucasians supplied all donations. Germline values: CDR1 SGHRS, CDR2 YFSETQ. V dropped 1 base and J dropped 4 bases, with 11 bases sitting between them. The CDR3 consists of 15 residues. Using its own MiXCR run on the 5' RACE reads, TCRdb lists one record per CDR3 protein. The sample holds 450,000 or so distinct CDR3 sequences, more than 13% seen once. On this clonotype itself: Its target is not known.

This same sample was also part of a study on yellow fever vaccine responses in identical twins.

The V gene is TRBV5-1, the J gene TRBJ2-2, with D possibly being TRBD1 (7 bases). The receptor was derived from a woman aged 18-35 years in good health. Sample: CD4+ T cells sorted from blood. This CDR3 is CASSLTEGATGELFF. The CDR3 nucleotides read TGCGCCAGCAGCTTGACGGAGGGGGCCACCGGGGAGCTGTTTTTT.